The clone carrying this T cell receptor beta chain came up a few times. TCRdb re-derived calls from the 5' RACE reads in MiXCR, one entry per CDR3 protein. The sample has some 560,000 distinct CDR3 sequences; 9.6% are singletons. These data come from a study of identical twins. The same data also contributed to another study, on yellow fever vaccine responses in identical twins. This second report adds: Reportedly, the T cell response mounted by twins to vaccine seemed partly convergent, partly personalized.

The sequence was obtained from a woman in her late teens or twenties in good health. The sample taken for sequencing was PBMCs.

CDR3 in amino acids: CASSQEGPGRGQPQHF. CDR3 DNA sequence: TGTGCCAGCAGCCAAGAAGGTCCAGGGAGGGGTCAGCCCCAGCATTTT. The V call is TRBV3-1, the J call TRBJ1-5, with D possibly TRBD1 on 5 matching bases. This CDR3 region has 16 residues. CDR1 and CDR2 (germline): LGHDT, YNNKEL (reference sequence). The ends were cut back, 0 bases at V and 6 bases at J, with 15 bases in the middle.